At least ten counts were recorded for the clone carrying this T cell receptor (beta chain). Its target is unknown. The CDR3 covers 16 residues. The germline V and J ends were trimmed by 3 bases and 2 bases, with 15 bases remaining between them. Per the germline V gene, CDR1 is MGHRA and CDR2 is YSYEKL. The sample is drawn from a study of shared clonotypes between healthy human individuals. Study-wide results and caveats: The study generally estimated greater richness for naive than memory subsets. An expected dependence of interdonor clonotype sharing on sequencing depth was noted.

Authors' methods: Because ImmunoSEQ provided only junction sequences with no quality scores, the filtering differed. This table comes from immunoSEQ multiplex PCR, and its TCRdb copy is limited to in-frame clones, with some not included. V and J calls and clone size are given by that table; D and trimming were obtained from the DNA. Of a few hundred thousand clones in the sample, around 87% are singletons; the top ten hold roughly 16%. The CD8 memory sample joined CD45RO+ cells and CCR7-negative CD45RA+ cells. The chain carries TRBV4-1 and TRBJ2-3; tentatively, D is TRBD2 (6 bases). This TCR derives from a man between 18 and 29 years old in good health. The sample consisted of memory CD8+ T cells sorted from blood. As to subset: CD45RO+ cells pooled with CCR7-negative TemRA cells. The chain's CDR3 is CASSQAGKDTTDTQYF. CDR3 nucleotide sequence: TGCGCCAGCAGCCAGGCGGGGAAGGACACCACAGATACGCAGTATTTT.